These 5 T cell receptor beta chains share one sample of origin, sequenced in a study of multiple sclerosis patients with progressive multifocal leukoencephalopathy. TCRdb's table, derived via immunoSEQ multiplex PCR, lists solely in-frame clones and lacks some. Of about 30,000 clones listed, around 90% are singletons. Time point: about a year of natalizumab therapy. The source was PBMCs, collected from a patient treated with natalizumab. These receptors all come from a human donor with multiple sclerosis.

The chain joins TRBV13 to TRBJ2-5, with 14 bases that match TRBD2. Germline V gene lookup returns CDR1 PRHDT and CDR2 FYEKMQ (reference sequence). Trimming took 4 bases from V and 3 from J; bases not matched to a gene: 10. The CDR3 has 18 residues. The CDR3 here is CASSWGLAGVVEEETQYF. The CDR3 region has the DNA TGTGCCAGCAGCTGGGGACTAGCGGGGGTGGTTGAGGAAGAGACCCAGTACTTC.

This chain joins TRBV28 and TRBJ2-3; the D call may be TRBD1 or TRBD2 (6 bases each). Trimming stripped 2 bases from V and 1 base from J, with 7 bases between. The CDR3 spans 14 residues. Germline CDR1 is MDHEN and CDR2 is SYDVKM. The CDR3 region is CASSLRGGTDTQYF. The CDR3 nucleotides are TGTGCCAGCAGTTTAAGGGGGGGCACAGATACGCAGTATTTT.

The chain joins TRBV2 to TRBJ1-5; TRBD1 is a possible D gene (5 bases). The V gene's germline CDR1 is SNHLY and CDR2 FYNNEI. This CDR3 contains 14 residues. Between the trimmed V and J ends, which lost 5 bases and 0 bases, there was a span of 8 bases. CDR3: CASSTQGSNQPQHF. The CDR3, as DNA: TGTGCCAGCAGTACCCAGGGTAGCAATCAGCCCCAGCATTTT.

V is TRBV5-5 and J is TRBJ2-7; D is uncertain. CDR1 and CDR2 from the germline V gene are SGHKS and YYEKEE (reference sequence). V gave up 0 bases and J gave up 4 bases, with 11 bases separating them. The CDR3 runs to 14 residues. The CDR3 nucleotides read TGTGCCAGCAGCTTGGGAAGTGGGTTTTACGAGCAGTACTTC. Protein product: CASSLGSGFYEQYF.

The chain carries TRBV6-5 and TRBJ1-2; the match to TRBD1 covers 11 bases. Germline loops: CDR1 MNHEY, CDR2 SVGAGI. The CDR3 totals 14 residues. V was clipped by 5 bases and J by 3 bases; unmatched bases: 2. The CDR3 region has the DNA TGTGCCAGCAGTCGGGACAGGGGGTACTATGGCTACACCTTC. Its protein product is CASSRDRGYYGYTF.